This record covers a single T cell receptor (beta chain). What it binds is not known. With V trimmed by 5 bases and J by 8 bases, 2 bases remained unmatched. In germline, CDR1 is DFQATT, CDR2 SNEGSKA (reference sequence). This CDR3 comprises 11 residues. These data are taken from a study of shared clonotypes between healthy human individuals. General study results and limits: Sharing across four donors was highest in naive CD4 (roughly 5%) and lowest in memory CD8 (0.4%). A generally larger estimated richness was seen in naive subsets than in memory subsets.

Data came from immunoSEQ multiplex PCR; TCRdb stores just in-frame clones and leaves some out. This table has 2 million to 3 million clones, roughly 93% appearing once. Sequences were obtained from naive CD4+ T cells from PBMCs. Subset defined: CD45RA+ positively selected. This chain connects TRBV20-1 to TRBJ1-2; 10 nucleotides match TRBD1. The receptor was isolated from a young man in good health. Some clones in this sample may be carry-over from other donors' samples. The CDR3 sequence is CSAPTGGGYTF. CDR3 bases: TGCAGTGCTCCGACAGGGGGCGGCTACACCTTC.